The present entry profiles one T cell receptor (beta chain) with its context. Primers: 60 Vbeta forward and 13 Jbeta reverse. TCRdb keeps only in-frame clones here, not all; method: immunoSEQ multiplex PCR. The sample has 90,000 to 100,000 clones, less than 80% seen once. CDR1 is SGHAT, CDR2 FQNNGV, per germline. This CDR3 comprises 16 residues. With V trimmed by 1 base and J by 0 bases, 4 bases remained unmatched. The data belong to a study of cytomegalovirus exposure and HLA in healthy donors. The gene calls are TRBV11-2 and TRBJ2-3; TRBD1 matches 7 bases. Sequenced material: PBMCs. This TCR was sampled from a woman aged 35 to 49 in good health and CMV-seronegative. The CDR3 loop reads CASSLGRQGSTDTQYF. In DNA form, the CDR3 reads TGTGCCAGCAGCTTAGGAAGACAGGGTAGCACAGATACGCAGTATTTT.